The sequence of this T cell receptor (beta chain) was determined in a study of blood T cell repertoires in COVID-19. At the level of the study: Nucleic acid was either cDNA or gDNA, and it came from T cells, B-cell-depleted T cells, or PBMCs.

Study processing details: Estimated nucleated cell counts came from reference gene primer amplification. Assay: immunoSEQ multiplex PCR; the TCRdb copy retains only in-frame clones and omits some. The D gene and trimming were derived from the DNA, and the V and J assignments and clone size from that table. Counted here are about 200,000 clones, around three quarters occurring once; the ten biggest clones make up 4.5% to 7%. This clone showed up just a few times. CDR1 is LNHDA and CDR2 is SQIVND in the germline V gene (reference sequence). With V trimmed by 6 bases and J by 6 bases, 7 bases remained unmatched. This CDR3 is built from 13 residues.

The rearrangement uses TRBV19 and TRBJ1-2, with 7 positions matching TRBD1. The receptor was derived from a woman aged 70 to 79 with acute or convalescent COVID-19. Sequencing was done on a sample of peripheral blood. The CDR3 DNA reads as TGTGCCAGTAGGTCGACAGGGTACGATGGCTACACCTTC. It is translated as CASRSTGYDGYTF.